These 27 T cell receptor beta chains originate from one sample sequenced in a study of cytomegalovirus exposure and HLA in healthy donors. The PCR contained 60 Vbeta and 13 Jbeta primers. Repertoires were generated with immunoSEQ multiplex PCR, while TCRdb's copy carries only in-frame clones and drops some. The sample has over 150,000 clones; more than 70% are singletons. The sequenced sample was PBMCs. The receptors derive from a boy younger than 10 in good health and CMV-seronegative.

The chain carries TRBV29-1 and TRBJ2-3; TRBD1 agrees at 7 bases. Germline lookup yields CDR1 SQVTM and CDR2 ANQGSEA. Germline trimming cut 6 bases from V and 6 bases from J; bases unmatched to any gene: 3. CDR3 length: 11 amino acids. The CDR3 coding sequence is TGCAGCGTAGACAGGGCTGATACGCAGTATTTT. Translating gives CSVDRADTQYF.

The chain uses TRBV30 and TRBJ2-1, with 7 bases identical to TRBD2. Germline loops: CDR1 GTSNPN, CDR2 SVGIG (reference sequence). This CDR3 region has 15 residues. V lost 5 bases and J lost 3; bases outside the gene matches: 10. The CDR3 spells CAWAPLAMSYNEQFF. As DNA, the CDR3 is TGTGCCTGGGCCCCACTAGCGATGAGCTACAATGAGCAGTTCTTC. The whole variable domain, filled in from reference TRBV30 and TRBJ2-1, reads SQTIHQWPATLVQPVGSPLSLECTVEGTSNPNLYWYRQAAGRGLQLLFYSVGIGQISSEVPQNLSASRPQDRQFILSSKKLLLSDSGFYLCAWAPLAMSYNEQFFGPGTRLTVL.

The V call is TRBV7-9, the J call TRBJ2-5, with a weak D call TRBD1 (6 bases). In germline, CDR1 is SEHNR, CDR2 FQNEAQ (reference sequence). This CDR3 contains 15 residues. With 4 bases removed from V and 3 bases from J, the gap between germline ends came to 15 bases. The CDR3 loop reads CASSSAPDREETQYF. CDR3 nucleotide sequence: TGTGCCAGCAGCTCCGCCCCGGACAGAGAAGAGACCCAGTACTTC.

V is TRBV2 and J is TRBJ2-5; 8 nucleotides line up with TRBD2. Germline trimming cut 7 bases from V and 7 bases from J; bases unmatched to any gene: 5. Germline assignment: CDR1 SNHLY and CDR2 FYNNEI. This CDR3 region has 12 residues. CDR3 sequence: CASTGGARTQYF. The CDR3 region has the DNA TGTGCCAGCACCGGGGGGGCTAGGACCCAGTACTTC.

The chain combines TRBV4-2 with TRBJ2-4; TRBD2 is a possible D gene (6 bases). Germline loops: CDR1 LGHNA, CDR2 YNFKEQ. V was trimmed by 0 bases and J by 0 bases, leaving 15 bases between them. The CDR3 totals 18 residues. CDR3 loop: CASSQERGGIVAKNIQYF. The DNA of the CDR3 is TGTGCCAGCAGCCAAGAAAGGGGCGGGATAGTAGCCAAAAACATTCAGTACTTC.

V gene TRBV7-3 combines with J gene TRBJ2-2, with 9 bases aligning to TRBD1. CDR3 length: 16 amino acids. Germline CDR1 SGHTA, CDR2 FQGTGA. V trimming: 5 bases; J trimming: 1 base; junction bases outside the gene matches: 5. The CDR3 sequence: CASSHPGQGNTGELFF. The CDR3 DNA reads as TGTGCCAGCAGCCACCCGGGACAGGGGAACACCGGGGAGCTGTTTTTT.

This chain links TRBV7-9 with TRBJ2-2, with 11 positions matching TRBD2. The CDR3 runs to 17 residues. CDR1 is SEHNR, CDR2 FQNEAQ, per germline (reference sequence). The J segment lost 6 bases and the V segment lost 1 base, leaving 7 bases of the junction unmatched. CDR3 DNA sequence: TGTGCCAGCAGCTTAGACGATAGCGGGAGGGCCGCCGGGGAGCTGTTTTTT. Residues: CASSLDDSGRAAGELFF. The entire variable domain, with the rest obtained from reference TRBV7-9 and TRBJ2-2, is as follows: DTGVSQNPRHKITKRGQNVTFRCDPISEHNRLYWYRQTLGQGPEFLTYFQNEAQLEKSRLLSDRFSAERPKGSFSTLEIQRTEQGDSAMYLCASSLDDSGRAAGELFFGEGSRLTVL.

The chain uses TRBV19 and TRBJ2-1; D perhaps matches TRBD2 (6 bases). Germline V gene lookup returns CDR1 LNHDA and CDR2 SQIVND (reference sequence). The CDR3 runs to 15 residues. V was shortened by 6 bases and J by 1 base, with 13 bases between the two germline ends. The CDR3 DNA reads TGTGCCAGTAGGGAGGGAGTGGTATCCTACAATGAGCAGTTCTTC. It is translated as CASREGVVSYNEQFF.

The rearrangement links TRBV2 to TRBJ2-2; 8 nucleotides agree with TRBD1. The CDR3 runs 16 residues. CDR1 SNHLY and CDR2 FYNNEI come from the germline V gene. V lost 5 bases and J lost 1; bases outside the gene matches: 6. The CDR3 region is CASSPRGRGNTGELFF. CDR3 bases: TGTGCCAGCAGTCCCAGGGGGCGAGGGAACACCGGGGAGCTGTTTTTT.

The CDR3 region is CASSPDSLGTEAFF. Written as DNA, the CDR3 is TGTGCCAGCAGCCCAGACAGTCTGGGCACTGAAGCTTTCTTT. The chain is built from TRBV5-8 and TRBJ1-1; perhaps TRBD1 as D (5 bases). The V gene's germline CDR1 is SGHTS and CDR2 YDEGEE. The V and J ends lost 4 bases and 4 bases respectively, with 14 bases between them. The CDR3 runs to 14 residues. The variable domain in full, with the rest retrieved from reference TRBV5-8 and TRBJ1-1, is EAGVTQSPTHLIKTRGQQATLRCSPISGHTSVYWYQQALGLGLQFLLWYDEGEERNRGNFPPRFSGRQFPNYSSELNVNALELEDSALYLCASSPDSLGTEAFFGQGTRLTVV.

The V gene is TRBV6-1, the J gene TRBJ1-2, with 9 bases aligning to TRBD1. The germline CDR1 and CDR2 sequences are MNHNS and SASEGT. The CDR3 loop spans 14 amino acids. J was trimmed by 4 bases and V by 6 bases; bases with no gene match: 6. Written as DNA, the CDR3 is TGTGCCAGCAGACGGGACAGGGCCTCCTATGGCTACACCTTC. Translation gives CASRRDRASYGYTF.

This clone was seen more than once but under ten times. J is TRBJ1-3 and V is TRBV18; 7 bases are shared with TRBD1. V lost 3 bases to trimming and J lost 0 bases; unmatched junction nucleotides: 5. CDR3 length equals 16 residues. Germline values: CDR1 KGHSH, CDR2 LQKENI. CDR3 in amino acids: CASSPETGLSGNTIYF. The CDR3 nucleotides are TGTGCCAGCTCACCCGAGACAGGGCTCTCTGGAAACACCATATATTTT. Based on the CDR3 plus reference TRBV18 and TRBJ1-3, the full variable domain is NAGVMQNPRHLVRRRGQEARLRCSPMKGHSHVYWYRQLPEEGLKFMVYLQKENIIDESGMPKERFSAEFPKEGPSILRIQQVVRGDSAAYFCASSPETGLSGNTIYFGEGSWLTVV.

This clone was detected only once. This chain links TRBV9 with TRBJ1-3, with D possibly being TRBD1 (5 bases). Germline V lookup: CDR1 SGDLS, CDR2 YYNGEE. The CDR3 sequence is 15 residues long. V dropped 0 bases and J dropped 2 bases, with 9 bases sitting between them. CDR3 bases: TGTGCCAGCAGCGTAGTAGGGGAGGCTGGAAACACCATATATTTT. It codes for CASSVVGEAGNTIYF.

V usage is TRBV18 and J usage is TRBJ1-2; D perhaps matches TRBD1 (6 bases). This CDR3 is 15 amino acids long. V gave up 2 bases and J gave up 3 bases, with 13 bases separating them. In germline, CDR1 is KGHSH, CDR2 LQKENI. This CDR3 is CASSPDRFSDYGYTF. In nucleotides, the CDR3 is TGTGCCAGCTCACCAGACAGGTTCTCGGACTATGGCTACACCTTC.

This sequence joins TRBV5-1 and TRBJ2-5, with 7 bases that match TRBD2. The CDR3 runs 15 residues. The V segment lost 6 bases and the J segment 5 bases; nucleotides outside the gene matches: 13. From germline, CDR1 is SGHRS and CDR2 YFSETQ. CDR3: CASKMDGRPGETQYF. The DNA of the CDR3 is TGCGCCAGCAAGATGGACGGGAGGCCCGGGGAGACCCAGTACTTC.

V usage is TRBV6-5 and J usage is TRBJ2-7; TRBD1 might be the D (5 bases). The CDR3 is made up of 15 amino acids. Trimming pared 0 bases from V and 2 bases from J, leaving 11 bases between. The germline CDR1 and CDR2 sequences are MNHEY and SVGAGI. The CDR3: CASSYSPGSTYEQYF. The CDR3 DNA sequence: TGTGCCAGCAGTTACTCGCCAGGGTCAACCTACGAGCAGTACTTC.

The chain recombines TRBV7-3 with TRBJ2-3, with no clear D. Per germline, CDR1 SGHTA and CDR2 FQGTGA. Trimming removed 0 bases at V and 4 bases at J, with 2 bases between. This CDR3 is 12 amino acids long. The CDR3 is CASSLTADTQYF. CDR3 coding DNA: TGTGCCAGCAGCTTAACCGCAGATACGCAGTATTTT.

The J gene is TRBJ1-1, the V gene TRBV5-5; TRBD1 agrees at 8 bases. The CDR3 totals 14 residues. With 4 bases clipped from V and 1 base from J, the junction kept 3 bases outside the gene matches. Germline-derived CDR1 and CDR2 are SGHKS and YYEKEE (reference sequence). This CDR3 is CASSTGQGNTEAFF. Here the CDR3 DNA reads TGTGCCAGCAGCACCGGACAGGGGAACACTGAAGCTTTCTTT.

This clone occurred once. The genes are TRBV28 and TRBJ1-1; D perhaps matches TRBD1 (6 bases). V dropped 4 bases and J dropped 2 bases, with 14 bases sitting between them. Germline lookup yields CDR1 MDHEN and CDR2 SYDVKM. This CDR3 is built from 15 residues. The CDR3 sequence: CASSSPRTVNTEAFF. CDR3 DNA sequence: TGTGCCAGCAGTTCCCCCCGGACAGTCAACACTGAAGCTTTCTTT.

J is TRBJ1-4 and V is TRBV27; TRBD1 might be the D (5 bases). Germline loops: CDR1 MNHEY, CDR2 SMNVEV (reference sequence). V shed 0 bases and J shed 8 bases, with 13 bases lying between them. This CDR3 region has 15 residues. In nucleotides, the CDR3 is TGTGCCAGCAGTTTATCCCCAGGGATCCCCGAAAAACTGTTTTTT. Translated, it gives CASSLSPGIPEKLFF. The full variable domain, with the rest looked up from reference TRBV27 and TRBJ1-4, is EAQVTQNPRYLITVTGKKLTVTCSQNMNHEYMSWYRQDPGLGLRQIYYSMNVEVTDKGDVPEGYKVSRKEKRNFPLILESPSPNQTSLYFCASSLSPGIPEKLFFGSGTQLSVL.

The chain couples TRBV9 to TRBJ2-7; 13 bases line up with TRBD2. This CDR3 has 19 residues. V dropped 4 bases and J dropped 6; count of bases not matched to a gene: 19. From germline, CDR1 is SGDLS and CDR2 YYNGEE. The CDR3 reads CASSPSWGGTSGAMGEQYF. DNA for the CDR3: TGTGCCAGCAGCCCAAGTTGGGGGGGGACTAGCGGGGCCATGGGCGAGCAGTACTTC.

This chain connects TRBV18 to TRBJ2-3; unclear D gene. The CDR3 contains 14 residues. Germline CDR1 KGHSH, CDR2 LQKENI. The germline V and J ends were trimmed by 1 base and 2 bases, with 7 bases remaining between them. As DNA, the CDR3 is TGTGCCAGCTCACCACGCGATTTCACAGATACGCAGTATTTT. This gives the protein CASSPRDFTDTQYF. The whole variable domain, filled in from reference TRBV18 and TRBJ2-3, reads NAGVMQNPRHLVRRRGQEARLRCSPMKGHSHVYWYRQLPEEGLKFMVYLQKENIIDESGMPKERFSAEFPKEGPSILRIQQVVRGDSAAYFCASSPRDFTDTQYFGPGTRLTVL.

The chain uses TRBV5-8 and TRBJ2-3; D is possibly TRBD2 (6 bases). This CDR3 has 15 residues. Per the germline V gene, CDR1 is SGHTS and CDR2 is YDEGEE. Trimming stripped 5 bases from V and 6 bases from J, with 19 bases between. The DNA for the CDR3 is TGTGCCAGCAGTATTAGCGGAGATGAACTGGATACGCAGTATTTT. This translates into CASSISGDELDTQYF.

This sequence joins TRBV6-1 and TRBJ2-5, with 7 positions matching TRBD1. In germline, CDR1 is MNHNS, CDR2 SASEGT. The V and J ends lost 4 bases and 1 base, in that order; junction bases with no gene match: 3. This CDR3 has 14 residues. The CDR3 region is CASSADRPQETQYF. CDR3 DNA sequence: TGTGCCAGCAGTGCGGACAGGCCCCAAGAGACCCAGTACTTC.

The chain recombines TRBV18 with TRBJ2-3, with D uncertain. Per the germline V gene, CDR1 is KGHSH and CDR2 is LQKENI. The V end lost 1 base, the J end lost 1 base, and 6 bases lay between the germline ends. This CDR3 has 14 amino acids. CDR3 sequence reads: CASSPRLGTDTQYF. CDR3 nucleotides: TGTGCCAGCTCACCACGACTGGGCACAGATACGCAGTATTTT.

The rearrangement joins TRBV19 to TRBJ2-3; TRBD1 agrees at 8 bases. Germline V gene lookup returns CDR1 LNHDA and CDR2 SQIVND (reference sequence). The ends lost 7 bases at V and 0 bases at J; junction bases unmatched: 15. The CDR3 loop spans 18 amino acids. This CDR3 reads CASINRRDRFSSTDTQYF. The CDR3 nucleotides are TGTGCCAGTATCAATCGAAGGGACAGGTTTTCTAGCACAGATACGCAGTATTTT.

The chain is built from TRBV5-4 and TRBJ1-3; D is ambiguous. Per the germline V gene, CDR1 is SGHNT and CDR2 is YYREEE (reference sequence). The ends were cut back, 2 bases at V and 1 base at J, with 10 bases in the middle. The CDR3 consists of 15 residues. CDR3: CASSLNTDSGNTIYF. CDR3 DNA sequence: TGTGCCAGCAGCTTAAATACAGATTCTGGAAACACCATATATTTT.